One and the same sample provided the 32 T cell receptor beta chains below, sequenced in a study of monozygotic twins with inflammatory bowel disease. TCRdb reanalyzed the 5' RACE reads and collapses them to one entry per CDR3 protein, without DNA. The ten top clones account for approximately 5.9%, within a sample of under 350,000 distinct CDR3 sequences. The material sequenced was blood. The receptors originated from a human donor with ulcerative colitis or Crohn's disease, or a healthy co-twin of an affected twin (not recorded which).

J is TRBJ2-1 and V is TRBV24-1; TCRdb designates TRBD1, a call that cannot be tested without DNA. The CDR3 loop spans 12 amino acids. Germline V gene lookup returns CDR1 KGHDR and CDR2 SFDVKD. The CDR3 loop is CATSGDSYEQFF.

The genes are TRBV19 and TRBJ1-2; TCRdb calls TRBD1, which cannot be checked without DNA. The CDR3 totals 15 residues. Germline values: CDR1 LNHDA, CDR2 SQIVND (reference sequence). CDR3 sequence reads: CASTPQGGTLYGYTF.

The chain recombines TRBV6-2 or TRBV6-3 with TRBJ1-6. The CDR3 has 11 residues. The germline gives CDR1 MNHEY, CDR2 SVGEGT. This CDR3 reads CASSSNSPLHF.

The chain combines TRBV18 with TRBJ1-6. Germline CDR1 reads KGHSH; CDR2 reads LQKENI. This CDR3 region has 17 residues. The CDR3 region is CASSPGVQALGGSPLHF.

The genes are TRBV7-9 and TRBJ1-5; the TRBD1 assignment by TCRdb is unverifiable without DNA. Germline CDR1 is SEHNR and CDR2 is FQNEAQ (reference sequence). The CDR3 covers 14 residues. The CDR3 reads CASSLAGGRQPQHF.

CDR3 protein: CASSLDSSLRLYGYTF. The chain links TRBV7-2 to TRBJ1-2. The CDR3 extends over 16 amino acids. Germline CDR1 SGHTA, CDR2 FQGNSA.

The rearrangement links TRBV12-3 or TRBV12-4 to TRBJ1-5. The CDR3 extends over 13 amino acids. CDR3: CASALQRYQPQHF.

The chain has TRBV7-9 and TRBJ1-2; no DNA is available, so the TRBD1 call from TCRdb remains unchecked. CDR1 SEHNR and CDR2 FQNEAQ come from the germline V gene (reference sequence). The CDR3 is 15 residues long. The CDR3 loop reads CASSLSGPAGHGYTF.

The chain couples TRBV5-1 to TRBJ2-5; the TRBD1 assignment by TCRdb is unverifiable without DNA. This CDR3 has 15 residues. Germline V gene lookup returns CDR1 SGHRS and CDR2 YFSETQ. The CDR3 protein is CASSLEGGIQETQYF. The complete variable domain, with remaining parts taken from reference TRBV5-1 and TRBJ2-5, reads KAGVTQTPRYLIKTRGQQVTLSCSPISGHRSVSWYQQTPGQGLQFLFEYFSETQRNKGNFPGRFSGRQFSNSRSEMNVSTLELGDSALYLCASSLEGGIQETQYFGPGTRLLVL.

The V and J genes are TRBV28 and TRBJ1-2; the D gene TCRdb calls, TRBD1, cannot be checked with no DNA. This CDR3 has 15 residues. Looked up from germline, CDR1 is MDHEN and CDR2 is SYDVKM. The CDR3 sequence is CASRNPGTGDYGYTF.

The chain combines TRBV29-1 with TRBJ2-2. CDR1 and CDR2 (germline): SQVTM, ANQGSEA. The CDR3 runs to 12 residues. This CDR3 reads CSVFRDTGELFF.

The chain recombines TRBV5-1 with TRBJ2-1; TCRdb selects TRBD2, and the lack of DNA leaves this call unchecked. The germline V gene has CDR1 SGHRS and CDR2 YFSETQ. The CDR3 is made up of 17 amino acids. CDR3 loop: CASSFWGLAGEGNEQFF. The entire variable domain, with the rest obtained from reference TRBV5-1 and TRBJ2-1, is as follows: KAGVTQTPRYLIKTRGQQVTLSCSPISGHRSVSWYQQTPGQGLQFLFEYFSETQRNKGNFPGRFSGRQFSNSRSEMNVSTLELGDSALYLCASSFWGLAGEGNEQFFGPGTRLTVL.

V usage is TRBV7-9 and J usage is TRBJ1-2; the TRBD1 assignment by TCRdb is unverifiable without DNA. Germline loops: CDR1 SEHNR, CDR2 FQNEAQ (reference sequence). This CDR3 contains 15 residues. The CDR3 region is CASTLSGGSINGYTF.

The V call is TRBV20-1, the J call TRBJ1-1; the D call of TRBD1 rests on TCRdb alone, since no DNA is present to check it. This CDR3 comprises 11 residues. Germline V CDR1 and CDR2: DFQATT, SNEGSKA (reference sequence). The CDR3 sequence is CSAPIGGEAFF.

CDR3 in amino acids: CATSDLQGQGFGGEQFF. V gene TRBV24-1 combines with J gene TRBJ2-1; the D call from TCRdb, TRBD1, cannot be confirmed without DNA. Germline V gene lookup returns CDR1 KGHDR and CDR2 SFDVKD. There are 17 residues in the CDR3.

The rearrangement links TRBV29-1 to TRBJ2-2. The CDR3 sequence is 14 residues long. Germline V gives CDR1 SQVTM, CDR2 ANQGSEA. The CDR3 spells CSVGVTTGAGELFF.

The V call is TRBV30, the J call TRBJ2-1; the D call of TRBD1 rests on TCRdb alone, since no DNA is present to check it. CDR1 and CDR2 from the germline V gene are GTSNPN and SVGIG (reference sequence). There are 12 residues in the CDR3. CDR3: CAWSWTDNEQFF.

V is TRBV24-1 and J is TRBJ2-1. The CDR3 loop spans 16 amino acids. Germline V gene lookup returns CDR1 KGHDR and CDR2 SFDVKD. CDR3 sequence: CATSDLPGFGFDEQFF.

The V gene is TRBV10-3, the J gene TRBJ2-6. The CDR3 extends over 16 amino acids. Germline CDR1 and CDR2: ENHRY and SYGVKD. CDR3 region: CAISDPRIAGANVLTF.

The chain couples TRBV12-3 or TRBV12-4 to TRBJ2-5; the TCRdb call, TRBD1, lacks DNA for checking. This CDR3 is 15 amino acids long. This CDR3 reads CASRTTVTGAGRQYF.

The chain is built from TRBV6-1 and TRBJ2-6; TCRdb names TRBD1, which stays unverified in the absence of DNA. The germline gives CDR1 MNHNS, CDR2 SASEGT. The CDR3 contains 17 residues. The CDR3 region is CASIRDRASSGANVLTF.

This chain connects TRBV3-1 to TRBJ2-6. CDR3 length: 13 amino acids. Germline values: CDR1 LGHDT, CDR2 YNNKEL (reference sequence). CDR3 protein: CASSQYGANVLTF.

V usage is TRBV28 and J usage is TRBJ2-1; TCRdb returns TRBD2, unconfirmable since there is no DNA. This CDR3 spans 15 amino acids. Looked up from germline, CDR1 is MDHEN and CDR2 is SYDVKM. The CDR3 spells CASSLQTSGINEQFF.

This chain uses TRBV18 with TRBJ2-7; TCRdb gives TRBD2 as the D gene, but with no DNA this cannot be confirmed. The CDR3 length is 15 residues. Germline V gives CDR1 KGHSH, CDR2 LQKENI. CDR3 protein: CASSPFTSGSYEQYF.

V usage is TRBV27 and J usage is TRBJ2-3. The CDR3 runs to 13 residues. Germline V gene sequence: CDR1 MNHEY, CDR2 SMNVEV (reference sequence). The CDR3 region is CASRGHNTDTQYF.

The genes are TRBV20-1 and TRBJ2-7; TCRdb calls TRBD2, which cannot be checked without DNA. Germline assignment: CDR1 DFQATT and CDR2 SNEGSKA (reference sequence). The CDR3 is 14 residues long. CDR3 sequence reads: CSAVPGTSPYEQYF.

The chain carries TRBV20-1 and TRBJ1-2. Germline CDR1 DFQATT, CDR2 SNEGSKA (reference sequence). The length of the CDR3 is 12 residues. The chain's CDR3 is CSARNILYGYTF.

The V gene is TRBV20-1, the J gene TRBJ2-1; the D call of TRBD2 rests on TCRdb alone, since no DNA is present to check it. The CDR3 runs 18 residues. Germline-derived CDR1 and CDR2 are DFQATT and SNEGSKA (reference sequence). The CDR3 here is CSAPTGSSGRISYNEQFF.

V gene TRBV30 combines with J gene TRBJ1-1. CDR3 length equals 14 residues. Per germline, CDR1 GTSNPN and CDR2 SVGIG (reference sequence). The chain's CDR3 is CAWSGKKRATEAFF.

The rearrangement uses TRBV7-2 and TRBJ2-1; TCRdb reports TRBD2, a call that lacks DNA to check it against. The CDR3 length is 16 residues. Looked up from germline, CDR1 is SGHTA and CDR2 is FQGNSA. The CDR3 region is CASSLAGGRAGNEQFF.

The chain carries TRBV5-1 and TRBJ1-6. The CDR3 consists of 14 residues. CDR1 and CDR2 (germline): SGHRS, YFSETQ. This CDR3 reads CASSLKGFGSPLHF.

The chain combines TRBV5-1 with TRBJ2-7; TCRdb proposes TRBD2, but this gene call is untestable without DNA. The CDR3 covers 14 residues. From germline, CDR1 is SGHRS and CDR2 YFSETQ. This CDR3 reads CASSLERVKGEQYF.